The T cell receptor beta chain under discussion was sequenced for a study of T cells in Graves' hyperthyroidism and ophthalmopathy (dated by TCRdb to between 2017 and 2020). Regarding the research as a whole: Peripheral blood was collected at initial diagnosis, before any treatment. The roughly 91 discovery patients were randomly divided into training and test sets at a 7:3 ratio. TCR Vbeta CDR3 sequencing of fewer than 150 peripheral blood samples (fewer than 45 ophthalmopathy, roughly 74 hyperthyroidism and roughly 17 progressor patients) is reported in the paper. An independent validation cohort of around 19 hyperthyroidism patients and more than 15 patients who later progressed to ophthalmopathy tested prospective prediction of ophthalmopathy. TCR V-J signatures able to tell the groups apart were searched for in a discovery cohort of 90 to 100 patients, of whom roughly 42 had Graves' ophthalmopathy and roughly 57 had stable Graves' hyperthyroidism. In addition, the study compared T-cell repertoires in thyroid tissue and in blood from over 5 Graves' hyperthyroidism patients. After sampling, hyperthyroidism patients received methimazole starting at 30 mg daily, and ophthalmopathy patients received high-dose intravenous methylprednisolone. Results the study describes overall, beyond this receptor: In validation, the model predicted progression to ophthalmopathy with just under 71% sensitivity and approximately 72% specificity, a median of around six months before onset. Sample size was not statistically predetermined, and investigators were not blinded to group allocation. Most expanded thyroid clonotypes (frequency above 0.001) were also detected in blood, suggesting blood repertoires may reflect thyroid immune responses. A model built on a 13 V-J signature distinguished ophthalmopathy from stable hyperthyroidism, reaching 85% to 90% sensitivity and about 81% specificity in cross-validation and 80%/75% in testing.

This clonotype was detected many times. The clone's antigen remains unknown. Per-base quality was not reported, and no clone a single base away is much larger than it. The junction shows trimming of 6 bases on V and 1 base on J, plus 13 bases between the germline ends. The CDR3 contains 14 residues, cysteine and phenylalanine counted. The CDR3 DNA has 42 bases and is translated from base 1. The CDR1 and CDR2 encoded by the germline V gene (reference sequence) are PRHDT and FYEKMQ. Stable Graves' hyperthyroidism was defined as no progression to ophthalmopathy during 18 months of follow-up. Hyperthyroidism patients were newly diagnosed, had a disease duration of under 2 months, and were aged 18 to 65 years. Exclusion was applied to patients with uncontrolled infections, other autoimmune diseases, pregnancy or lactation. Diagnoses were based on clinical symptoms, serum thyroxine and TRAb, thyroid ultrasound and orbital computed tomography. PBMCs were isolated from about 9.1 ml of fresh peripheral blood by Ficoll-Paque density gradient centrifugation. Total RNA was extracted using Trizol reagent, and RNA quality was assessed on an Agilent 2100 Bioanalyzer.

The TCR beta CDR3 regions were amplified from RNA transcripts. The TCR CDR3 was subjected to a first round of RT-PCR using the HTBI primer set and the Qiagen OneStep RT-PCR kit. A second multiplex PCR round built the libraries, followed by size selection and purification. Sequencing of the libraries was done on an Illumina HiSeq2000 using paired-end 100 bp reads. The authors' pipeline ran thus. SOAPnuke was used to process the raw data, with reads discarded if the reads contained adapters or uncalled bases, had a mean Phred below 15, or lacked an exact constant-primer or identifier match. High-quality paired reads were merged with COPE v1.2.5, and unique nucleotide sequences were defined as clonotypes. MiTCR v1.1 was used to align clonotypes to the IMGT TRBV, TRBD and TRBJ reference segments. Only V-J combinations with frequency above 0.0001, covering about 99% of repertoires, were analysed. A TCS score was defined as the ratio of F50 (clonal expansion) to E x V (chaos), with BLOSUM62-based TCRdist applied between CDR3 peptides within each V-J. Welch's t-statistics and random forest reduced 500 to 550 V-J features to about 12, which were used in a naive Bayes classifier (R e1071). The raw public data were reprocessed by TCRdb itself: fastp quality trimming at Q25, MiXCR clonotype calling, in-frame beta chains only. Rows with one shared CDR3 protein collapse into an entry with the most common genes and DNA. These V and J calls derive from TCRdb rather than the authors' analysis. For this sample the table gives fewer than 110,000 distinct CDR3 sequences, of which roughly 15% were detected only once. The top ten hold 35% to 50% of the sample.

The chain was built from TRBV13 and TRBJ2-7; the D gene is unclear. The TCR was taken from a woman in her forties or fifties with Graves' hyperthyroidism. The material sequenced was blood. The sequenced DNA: TGTGCCAGCAGTTCGAAGACTTTGTCCTACGAGCAGTACTTC. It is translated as CASSSKTLSYEQYF.